This TCR beta chain was identified during a study of blood T cell repertoires in COVID-19. In the study overall: Whether acute or convalescent, the COVID-19 samples came from the United States, Italy and Spain. PBMCs, B-cell-depleted T cells, or T cells provided the cDNA or gDNA that made up the material.

The ends were cut back, 5 bases at V and 4 bases at J, with 8 bases in the middle. Germline V CDR1 and CDR2: SGHTA, FQGNSA. CDR3 length equals 12 residues. Some clones are missing from TCRdb's copy, which holds only in-frame ones; the method was immunoSEQ multiplex PCR. The sample records more than 450,000 clones, around 87% being singletons. Grouping used clinical history reported by participants in a survey and questionnaire. Each recovered donor of Cohort 3 presented with two negative PCRs, clearance, or symptom resolution. The sequenced material came from PBMCs or T cells enriched from blood (not recorded which). The chain couples TRBV7-2 to TRBJ1-2; no reliable D call. The clonotype comes from a woman aged 18-29 years who had recovered from COVID-19. The CDR3 reads CASSQHSYGYTF. The CDR3, as DNA: TGTGCCAGCAGCCAACACAGCTATGGCTACACCTTC.